Presented here are 8 T cell receptor beta chains from one specimen sequenced in a study of tumor and adjacent non-tumor tissue in lung cancer. RNA was extracted from bulk tissue without any cell sorting. The library came from three nested PCR rounds adapted from ARM-PCR protocols. TCRdb reprocessed the multiplex PCR reads via MiXCR and lists one record per CDR3 protein. Among some 80,000 distinct CDR3 sequences listed, 55% to 75% were seen once. Sequences were obtained from lung tumor tissue. The receptors derive from a woman in her 40s with non-small cell lung cancer.

Regarding this clonotype: The junction departs from germline at one end; a sequencing error may be responsible. The rearrangement links TRBV6-1 to TRBJ2-7; the D is unclear. The CDR3 runs to 13 residues. The germline gives CDR1 MNHNS, CDR2 SASEGT. CDR3 loop: CTSSGAWTYEQYF. CDR3 in DNA: TGTACCAGCAGTGGAGCGTGGACCTACGAGCAGTACTTC.

The chain joins TRBV2 to TRBJ2-3; D could derive from TRBD1 or TRBD2 (5 bases each). CDR1 is SNHLY, CDR2 FYNNEI, per germline. V dropped 6 bases and J dropped 3 bases, with 13 bases sitting between them. CDR3 size: 14 residues. CDR3 loop: CASSRGSGTDTQYF. The CDR3 DNA sequence: TGTGCCAGCAGCCGAGGGTCAGGGACAGATACGCAGTATTTT.

With respect to this clonotype: The junction departs from germline at one end; a sequencing error may be responsible. The CDR3 nucleotides are TGTGTCAGTAAGAAGACAGGACAAGTCTACGAGCAGTATTTC. Translation: CVSKKTGQVYEQYF. The chain employs TRBV12-3 or TRBV12-4 and TRBJ2-7, with D perhaps TRBD1 (6 bases). The CDR3 length is 14 residues.

The genes are TRBV6-5 and TRBJ1-5; D is possibly TRBD1 (5 bases). Germline V gene data show CDR1 as MNHEY and CDR2 as SVGAGI. The CDR3 runs to 16 residues. V lost 3 bases and J 1 base, leaving 13 bases between the germline ends. The CDR3 spells CASSYLYRDSNQPQHF. The CDR3 region has the DNA TGTGCCAGCAGTTATCTTTACCGGGACAGCAATCAGCCCCAGCATTTT.

Points on this clonotype: This CDR3 fails to terminate in the conserved phenylalanine or tryptophan, so it likely reflects a read error. CDR3 sequence: CASSLRVPPTGDNEQFL. CDR3 nucleotide sequence: TGTGCCAGCAGCTTAAGAGTCCCTCCGACAGGAGATAATGAGCAGTTCCTC. The gene calls are TRBV11-1 and TRBJ2-1; maybe TRBD1 (6 bases). Germline CDR1 SGHAT, CDR2 FQDESV (reference sequence). V was pared by 2 bases and J by 7 bases, with 21 bases between. This CDR3 spans 17 amino acids.

This clonotype was observed once. The conserved phenylalanine or tryptophan is not found at the CDR3 terminus, so this likely reflects a read error. V is TRBV12-3 or TRBV12-4 and J is TRBJ2-5, with TRBD1 matching 8 bases. This CDR3 region has 14 residues. The CDR3 loop reads CASSPTGVGEIQYL. The DNA for the CDR3 is TGTGCCAGCAGTCCGACAGGGGTCGGAGAGATCCAGTACCTC.

Remarks on this clonotype: The junction differs from germline at one of its ends, possibly a read error. This chain uses TRBV11-2 with TRBJ2-5, with D tentatively TRBD2 (6 bases). The length of the CDR3 is 16 residues. The germline CDR1 and CDR2 sequences are SGHAT and FQNNGV. CDR3: CDTSLVGRRAQETQYF. The CDR3, as DNA: TGTGACACTAGCTTAGTTGGGCGGAGGGCCCAAGAGACCCAGTACTTT.

With regard to this clonotype: This CDR3 is missing its conserved last phenylalanine or tryptophan, likely due to a read error. The CDR3 sequence: CASSQDYGTSGSIPDTQYI. The DNA of the CDR3 is TGTGCCAGCAGCCAAGATTACGGGACTAGCGGGAGTATACCAGATACGCAGTATATT. The rearrangement joins TRBV4-2 to TRBJ2-3; 14 bases are a match to TRBD2. V shed 0 bases and J 4 bases; nucleotides not matched to a gene: 9. Germline values: CDR1 LGHNA, CDR2 YNFKEQ. This CDR3 is built from 19 residues.